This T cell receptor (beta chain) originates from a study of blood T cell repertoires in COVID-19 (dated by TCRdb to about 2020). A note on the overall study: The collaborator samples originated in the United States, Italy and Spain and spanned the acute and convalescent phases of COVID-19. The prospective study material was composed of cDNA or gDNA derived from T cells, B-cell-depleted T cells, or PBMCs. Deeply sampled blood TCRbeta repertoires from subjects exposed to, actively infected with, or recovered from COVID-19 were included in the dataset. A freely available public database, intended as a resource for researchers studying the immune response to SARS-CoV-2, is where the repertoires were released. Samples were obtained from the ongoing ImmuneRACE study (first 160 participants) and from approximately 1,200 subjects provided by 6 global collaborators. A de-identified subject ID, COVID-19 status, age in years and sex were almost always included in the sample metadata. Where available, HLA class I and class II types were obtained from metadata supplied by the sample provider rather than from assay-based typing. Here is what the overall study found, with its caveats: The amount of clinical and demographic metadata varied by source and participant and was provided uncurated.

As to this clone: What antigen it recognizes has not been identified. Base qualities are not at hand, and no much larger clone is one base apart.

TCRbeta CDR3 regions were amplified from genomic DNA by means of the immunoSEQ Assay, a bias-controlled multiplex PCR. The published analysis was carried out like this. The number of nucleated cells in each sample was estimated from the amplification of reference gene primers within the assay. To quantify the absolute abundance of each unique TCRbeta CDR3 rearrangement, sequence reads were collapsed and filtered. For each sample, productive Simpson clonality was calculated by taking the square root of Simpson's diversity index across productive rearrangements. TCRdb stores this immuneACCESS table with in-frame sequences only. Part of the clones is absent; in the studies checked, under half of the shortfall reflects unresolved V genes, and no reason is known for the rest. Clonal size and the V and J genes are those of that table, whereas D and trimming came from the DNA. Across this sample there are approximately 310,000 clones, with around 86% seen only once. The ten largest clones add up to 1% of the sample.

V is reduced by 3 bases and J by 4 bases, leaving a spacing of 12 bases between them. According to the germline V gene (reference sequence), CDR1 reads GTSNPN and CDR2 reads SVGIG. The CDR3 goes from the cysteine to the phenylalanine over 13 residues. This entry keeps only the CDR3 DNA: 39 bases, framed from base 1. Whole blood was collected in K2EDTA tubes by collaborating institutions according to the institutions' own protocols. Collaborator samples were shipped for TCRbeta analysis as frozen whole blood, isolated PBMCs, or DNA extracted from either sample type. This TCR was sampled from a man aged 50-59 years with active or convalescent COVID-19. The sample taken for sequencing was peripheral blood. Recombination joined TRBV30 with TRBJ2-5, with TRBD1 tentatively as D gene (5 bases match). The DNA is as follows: TGTGCCTGGAGCAGGGTGTTTCGAGAGACCCAGTACTTC. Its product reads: CAWSRVFRETQYF.